This passage covers 23 T cell receptor beta chains from one sample sequenced in a study of T cell changes during pregnancy in multiple sclerosis. Measured with immunoSEQ multiplex PCR; TCRdb has only the in-frame clones, and not every one. The repertoire holds about 58,000 clones, with around 93% as singletons. The sequencing used CD8+ T cells from peripheral blood mononuclear cells, collected in the second trimester of pregnancy. The receptors were gathered from a female donor with multiple sclerosis, enrolled in a pregnancy study.

The chain carries TRBV7-9 and TRBJ2-3; 8 positions match TRBD2. Unmatched junction bases numbered 6, after V lost 5 bases and J lost 8 bases. This CDR3 is built from 13 residues. Germline V gives CDR1 SEHNR, CDR2 FQNEAQ (reference sequence). The CDR3 bases are TGTGCCAGCAGCCGTAGCGGGGTCCCTACGCAGTATTTT. This sequence encodes CASSRSGVPTQYF.

The genes are TRBV11-2 and TRBJ2-7, with no clear D. V was shortened by 2 bases and J by 6 bases, with 14 bases between the two germline ends. The CDR3 contains 14 residues. The germline CDR1 and CDR2 sequences are SGHAT and FQNNGV. The CDR3, as DNA: TGTGCCAGCAGCTTACCTGAAGGCTGGGCCGAGCAGTACTTC. This translates into CASSLPEGWAEQYF.

The chain combines TRBV6-1 with TRBJ1-5, with a possible D match to TRBD1 (6 bases). V was pared by 5 bases and J by 5 bases, with 13 bases between. Germline V lookup: CDR1 MNHNS, CDR2 SASEGT. The CDR3 spans 14 residues. The CDR3 sequence is CASSTWGPDQPQHF. CDR3 DNA sequence: TGTGCCAGCAGTACCTGGGGGCCGGATCAGCCCCAGCATTTT.

This chain links TRBV7-8 with TRBJ1-1; maybe TRBD1 (5 bases). Trimming took off 5 bases at V and 4 bases at J, with 11 bases between the two ends. There are 13 residues in the CDR3. Germline values: CDR1 SGHVS, CDR2 FQNEAQ. The CDR3 spells CASSLGGGTEAFF. In DNA, the CDR3 is TGTGCCAGCAGCCTCGGGGGGGGCACTGAAGCTTTCTTT.

This clone was seen a single time. The chain joins TRBV13 to TRBJ2-7, with D unclear. The CDR3 length is 13 residues. Germline V gives CDR1 PRHDT, CDR2 FYEKMQ (reference sequence). Trimming removed 6 bases from V and 4 bases from J, with 13 bases in between. The CDR3 DNA reads TGTGCCAGCAGTTATATGCTAGGATACGAGCAGTACTTC. This sequence encodes CASSYMLGYEQYF.

The chain links TRBV27 to TRBJ2-7; possible D gene TRBD2, 6 bases. The V and J ends lost 3 bases and 3 bases respectively, with 12 bases between them. This CDR3 comprises 14 residues. Per the germline V gene, CDR1 is MNHEY and CDR2 is SMNVEV (reference sequence). CDR3 coding DNA: TGTGCCAGCAGTTTCGCGGGGTCATTCTACGAGCAGTACTTC. Its translation is CASSFAGSFYEQYF.

The rearrangement links TRBV7-9 to TRBJ2-7; 7 nucleotides match TRBD1. The germline gives CDR1 SEHNR, CDR2 FQNEAQ (reference sequence). This CDR3 is built from 13 residues. The V segment lost 10 bases and the J segment 1 base; nucleotides outside the gene matches: 7. The CDR3 loop is CATSPTGSYEQYF. The DNA of the CDR3 is TGTGCCACCTCCCCGACAGGGTCCTACGAGCAGTACTTC.

This chain uses TRBV6-1 with TRBJ1-5, with TRBD1 matching over 7 bases. With 1 base clipped from V and 6 bases from J, the junction kept 3 bases outside the gene matches. The CDR3 spans 14 residues. The germline V gene has CDR1 MNHNS and CDR2 SASEGT. DNA of the CDR3: TGTGCCAGCAGTGAAGGACAGGGCGGTCAGCCCCAGCATTTT. It is translated as CASSEGQGGQPQHF.

The chain carries TRBV10-1 and TRBJ2-2, with 8 bases matching TRBD2. This CDR3 spans 13 amino acids. Germline loops: CDR1 WNHNN, CDR2 SYGVQD (reference sequence). J was trimmed by 7 bases and V by 6 bases; bases with no gene match: 4. CDR3 residues: CASRRAGDGELFF. CDR3 DNA: TGCGCCAGCAGAAGAGCGGGAGACGGGGAGCTGTTTTTT.

CDR3: CASSQDEDRDAPLHF. The CDR3 DNA sequence: TGCGCCAGCAGCCAAGATGAGGACAGGGACGCACCCCTCCACTTT. The chain uses TRBV4-3 and TRBJ1-6; TRBD1 matches at 8 bases. Germline loops: CDR1 LGHNA, CDR2 YSLEER. The CDR3 length is 15 residues. The V gene end was trimmed by 0 bases and the J gene end by 11 bases; junction bases not matched to a gene: 6.

The rearrangement links TRBV11-3 to TRBJ2-2; 9 positions agree with TRBD1. The CDR3 has 17 residues. V lost 1 base to trimming and J lost 4 bases; unmatched junction nucleotides: 7. Germline lookup yields CDR1 SGHNT and CDR2 YENEEA. The chain's CDR3 is CASSLGGQGRLTGELFF. CDR3 nucleotides: TGTGCCAGCAGCTTAGGGGGACAGGGACGTCTCACCGGGGAGCTGTTTTTT.

CDR3 bases: TGTGCCAGCAGTTTCAGTCGGACATCTCACTATGGCTACACCTTC. Its protein product is CASSFSRTSHYGYTF. The gene calls are TRBV27 and TRBJ1-2, with a possible D match to TRBD1 (5 bases). The V end was cut by 3 bases, the J end by 3 bases, with 14 bases between. From germline, CDR1 is MNHEY and CDR2 SMNVEV (reference sequence). The CDR3 runs 15 residues.

V is TRBV5-6 and J is TRBJ1-1; 7 bases match TRBD1. The V segment lost 0 bases and the J segment 2 bases; nucleotides outside the gene matches: 1. In germline, CDR1 is SGHDT, CDR2 YYEEEE. The length of the CDR3 is 14 residues. The CDR3 region is CASSLGDRNTEAFF. The CDR3, as DNA: TGTGCCAGCAGCTTGGGGGACAGAAACACTGAAGCTTTCTTT.

This sequence joins TRBV15 and TRBJ1-5; 8 nucleotides agree with TRBD1. Germline V gives CDR1 LNHNV, CDR2 YYDKDF (reference sequence). J was trimmed by 7 bases and V by 10 bases; bases with no gene match: 9. The CDR3 runs to 13 residues. CDR3 DNA: TGTGCCAGTGGACAGGGTTCGGGACAGCCCCAGCATTTT. Its protein is CASGQGSGQPQHF.

The V and J genes are TRBV27 and TRBJ2-1, with TRBD2 identical over 10 bases. The CDR3 has 15 residues. The J segment lost 6 bases and the V segment lost 3 bases, leaving 5 bases of the junction unmatched. The germline V gene encodes CDR1 MNHEY and CDR2 SMNVEV (reference sequence). Here the CDR3 reads CASSLVSGGSNEQFF. The CDR3 DNA is TGTGCCAGCAGTTTGGTTAGCGGGGGGTCCAATGAGCAGTTCTTC.

The chain carries TRBV30 and TRBJ2-3, with TRBD2 identical over 10 bases. V lost 1 base, J lost 4 bases, and 5 bases stayed unmatched. CDR1 GTSNPN and CDR2 SVGIG come from the germline V gene (reference sequence). The CDR3 has 15 amino acids. The chain's CDR3 is CAWSAGTSDADTQYF. The CDR3 DNA reads TGTGCCTGGAGTGCCGGGACTAGCGACGCAGATACGCAGTATTTT.

The gene calls are TRBV2 and TRBJ2-1, with D possibly being TRBD2 (6 bases). The CDR3 has 13 residues. Germline V CDR1 and CDR2: SNHLY, FYNNEI. V was clipped by 8 bases and J by 5 bases, with 13 bases between them. The CDR3 loop is CASPSATNNEQFF. The DNA of the CDR3 is TGTGCCAGCCCTAGCGCGACAAACAATGAGCAGTTCTTC.

The chain has TRBV14 and TRBJ1-1; a weak D match, TRBD1 (5 bases). CDR3 size: 15 residues. Trimming took 1 base from V and 0 from J, leaving 9 bases between them. Germline CDR1 SGHDN, CDR2 FVKESK. The CDR3 region is CASSQAGALNTEAFF. The CDR3 nucleotides are TGTGCCAGCAGCCAAGCTGGGGCTTTGAACACTGAAGCTTTCTTT.

CDR3 region: CASSAFGGGSYNEQFF. DNA of the CDR3: TGTGCCAGCAGCGCCTTTGGCGGCGGCTCCTACAATGAGCAGTTCTTC. The chain carries TRBV9 and TRBJ2-1; the D is unclear. The CDR3 consists of 16 residues. Trimming took off 3 bases at V and 0 bases at J, with 13 bases between the two ends. Germline V gene data show CDR1 as SGDLS and CDR2 as YYNGEE.

The chain links TRBV27 to TRBJ2-7; 8 bases agree with TRBD1. Trimming cost V 10 bases and J 2 bases; bases outside gene matches: 4. Germline CDR1 reads MNHEY; CDR2 reads SMNVEV (reference sequence). The CDR3 length is 12 residues. The CDR3 loop reads CATRQGPYEQYF. The DNA for the CDR3 is TGTGCCACCCGACAGGGGCCCTACGAGCAGTACTTC.

The chain is built from TRBV4-1 and TRBJ1-1, with TRBD1 matching 8 bases. This CDR3 region has 14 residues. Germline V gene lookup returns CDR1 MGHRA and CDR2 YSYEKL. V was clipped by 1 base and J by 5 bases; unmatched bases: 3. Here the CDR3 reads CASSQGQGRTEAFF. CDR3 sequence (DNA): TGCGCCAGCAGCCAAGGACAGGGGAGGACTGAAGCTTTCTTT.

In its sample, this clone was seen a few times. The V call is TRBV7-8, the J call TRBJ1-6; 9 bases are a match to TRBD1. The CDR3 loop spans 16 amino acids. With V trimmed by 4 bases and J by 9 bases, 10 bases remained unmatched. Germline V CDR1 and CDR2: SGHVS, FQNEAQ. The CDR3 loop reads CASSSDRGRMGSPLHF. The CDR3 DNA follows: TGTGCCAGCAGCTCGGACAGGGGAAGGATGGGTTCACCCCTCCACTTT.

This clone appeared a single time. CDR3 sequence (DNA): TGTGCCAGCAGCCTTGGACAGGGGGTGAGAGGCTACACCTTC. Protein: CASSLGQGVRGYTF. This rearrangement joins TRBV7-9 to TRBJ1-2; 10 nucleotides match TRBD1. The germline gives CDR1 SEHNR, CDR2 FQNEAQ (reference sequence). This CDR3 has 14 residues. V gave up 5 bases and J gave up 8 bases; unmatched junction bases: 8.